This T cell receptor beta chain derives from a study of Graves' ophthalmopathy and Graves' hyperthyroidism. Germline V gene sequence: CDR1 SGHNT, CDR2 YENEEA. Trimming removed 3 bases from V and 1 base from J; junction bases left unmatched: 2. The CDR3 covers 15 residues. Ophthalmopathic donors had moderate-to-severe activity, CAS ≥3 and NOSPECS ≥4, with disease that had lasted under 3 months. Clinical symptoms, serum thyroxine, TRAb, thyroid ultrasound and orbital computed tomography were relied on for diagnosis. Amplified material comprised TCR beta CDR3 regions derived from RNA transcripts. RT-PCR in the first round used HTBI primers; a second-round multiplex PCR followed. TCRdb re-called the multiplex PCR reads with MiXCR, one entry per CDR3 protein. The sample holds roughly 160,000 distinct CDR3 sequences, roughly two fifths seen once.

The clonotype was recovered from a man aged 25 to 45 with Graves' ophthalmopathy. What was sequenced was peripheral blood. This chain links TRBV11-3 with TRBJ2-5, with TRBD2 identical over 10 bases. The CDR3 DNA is TGTGCCAGCAGCTTGACTAGCGGGCCCCAAGAGACCCAGTACTTC. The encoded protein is CASSLTSGPQETQYF.